What follows are 17 T cell receptor beta chains derived from one specimen sequenced in a study of blood T cell repertoires in COVID-19. The data were produced by immunoSEQ multiplex PCR, yet TCRdb's version contains in-frame clones alone and is incomplete. The table includes 400,000 to 550,000 clones, 70% to 90% detected once. The sequencing input was PBMCs or T cells enriched from blood (not recorded which). The receptors derive from a woman in her late teens or twenties with acute COVID-19.

V gene TRBV2 combines with J gene TRBJ2-7, with unresolved D. V dropped 6 bases and J dropped 1 base, with 7 bases sitting between them. This CDR3 has 12 amino acids. CDR1 is SNHLY, CDR2 FYNNEI, per germline. DNA of the CDR3: TGTGCCAGCAGGTACAGTTCCTACGAGCAGTACTTC. Encoded protein: CASRYSSYEQYF.

The chain uses TRBV7-9 and TRBJ2-6, with D possibly TRBD2 on 5 matching bases. The CDR3 is 17 amino acids. Germline V lookup: CDR1 SEHNR, CDR2 FQNEAQ (reference sequence). V lost 6 bases and J lost 2, with 17 bases in between. The DNA for the CDR3 is TGTGCCAGCAGAAGGACGGTCGGAGGTACTGGGGCCAACGTCCTGACTTTC. This encodes CASRRTVGGTGANVLTF.

The chain joins TRBV30 to TRBJ2-1, with D tentatively TRBD2 (6 bases). Trimming pared 4 bases from V and 4 bases from J, leaving 17 bases between. CDR1 and CDR2 (germline): GTSNPN, SVGIG (reference sequence). This CDR3 contains 15 residues. The CDR3 loop is CAWTSPGSYYNEQFF. CDR3 nucleotide sequence: TGTGCCTGGACGTCTCCCGGGAGCTATTACAATGAGCAGTTCTTC.

The rearrangement links TRBV19 to TRBJ1-2, with 9 bases fitting TRBD1. There are 14 residues in the CDR3. The junction had 1 base not matched to a gene; V was cut back by 3 bases and J by 2 bases. CDR1 and CDR2 (germline): LNHDA, SQIVND (reference sequence). CDR3: CASSMDRGNYGYTF. The CDR3 DNA is TGTGCCAGTAGTATGGACAGGGGCAACTATGGCTACACCTTC.

V is TRBV11-3 and J is TRBJ2-1; D might be TRBD1 (6 bases). From germline, CDR1 is SGHNT and CDR2 YENEEA. Deletions cut 0 bases from V and 0 bases from J, with 6 bases between. This CDR3 spans 15 amino acids. CDR3 residues: CASSLDRGSYNEQFF. For the CDR3, the DNA is TGTGCCAGCAGCTTAGACAGGGGCTCCTACAATGAGCAGTTCTTC.

A remark on this clone: In the same sample, other DNA sequences code for this CDR3. The chain has TRBV2 and TRBJ2-7, with D perhaps matching TRBD1 (6 bases). In germline, CDR1 is SNHLY, CDR2 FYNNEI. The V end lost 6 bases, the J end lost 1 base, and 13 bases lay between the germline ends. This CDR3 is 14 amino acids long. CDR3: CASRNRDKSYEQYF. In nucleotides, the CDR3 is TGTGCCAGCAGGAATCGGGACAAGTCCTACGAGCAGTACTTC.

This clone occurred once. The rearrangement joins TRBV27 to TRBJ1-6; TRBD1 is a possible D gene (6 bases). The CDR3 has 13 residues. Deletions cut 7 bases from V and 6 bases from J, with 10 bases between. Germline V lookup: CDR1 MNHEY, CDR2 SMNVEV (reference sequence). The CDR3 spells CASTDRINSPLHF. Written as DNA, the CDR3 is TGTGCCAGCACTGACAGGATTAATTCACCCCTCCACTTT.

Note on this clone: The same CDR3 is also encoded by other DNA sequences in this sample. The chain carries TRBV3-1 (or the pseudogene TRBV3-2) and TRBJ1-5, with D possibly matching TRBD1 (5 bases). The germline V and J ends were trimmed by 1 base and 2 bases, with 9 bases remaining between them. CDR1 and CDR2 from the germline V gene are LGHDT and YNNKEL (reference sequence). The CDR3 consists of 15 residues. The CDR3 region is CASSQGQGGNQPQHF. CDR3 bases: TGTGCCAGCAGCCAAGGCCAGGGCGGCAATCAGCCCCAGCATTTT.

J is TRBJ1-3 and V is TRBV7-9, with D possibly TRBD1 on 5 matching bases. Trimming stripped 3 bases from V and 3 bases from J, with 12 bases between. CDR1 is SEHNR, CDR2 FQNEAQ, per germline (reference sequence). This CDR3 spans 15 amino acids. CDR3 residues: CASSLGGASGNTIYF. The CDR3 DNA sequence: TGTGCCAGCAGCTTGGGAGGGGCTAGTGGAAACACCATATATTTT. The full variable domain, with the rest looked up from reference TRBV7-9 and TRBJ1-3, is DTGVSQNPRHKITKRGQNVTFRCDPISEHNRLYWYRQTLGQGPEFLTYFQNEAQLEKSRLLSDRFSAERPKGSFSTLEIQRTEQGDSAMYLCASSLGGASGNTIYFGEGSWLTVV.

This clone has more than one count but fewer than ten. The V call is TRBV12-3 or TRBV12-4, the J call TRBJ2-1, with D possibly being TRBD2 (5 bases). Trimming cost V 5 bases and J 5 bases, with 7 bases left between them. The CDR3 length is 12 residues. CDR3 loop: CASSTRDNEQFF. CDR3 nucleotides: TGTGCCAGCAGTACTAGAGACAATGAGCAGTTCTTC.

This chain joins TRBV11-2 and TRBJ2-5; TRBD2 aligns across 12 bases. Germline V gene lookup returns CDR1 SGHAT and CDR2 FQNNGV. Trimming at V came to 5 bases and at J to 2 bases, leaving 3 bases not matched to a gene. The CDR3 contains 15 residues. The CDR3 loop reads CASSPGLAGQETQYF. CDR3 DNA sequence: TGTGCCAGCAGCCCAGGACTAGCGGGGCAAGAGACCCAGTACTTC.

This sequence joins TRBV27 and TRBJ1-6; 8 nucleotides align to TRBD1. CDR3 length: 16 residues. CDR1 MNHEY and CDR2 SMNVEV come from the germline V gene (reference sequence). V was clipped by 5 bases and J by 6 bases; unmatched bases: 9. CDR3 region: CASSTPRDRLNSPLHF. CDR3 nucleotides: TGTGCCAGCAGTACCCCCCGGGACAGGCTTAATTCACCCCTCCACTTT.

This sequence joins TRBV29-1 and TRBJ2-1; 8 nucleotides align to TRBD2. V dropped 7 bases and J dropped 0; count of bases not matched to a gene: 11. Germline V gives CDR1 SQVTM, CDR2 ANQGSEA. The CDR3 length is 16 residues. This CDR3 reads CSGGLAGTSSYNEQFF. The CDR3 DNA follows: TGCAGCGGAGGACTAGCCGGTACCAGCTCCTACAATGAGCAGTTCTTC.

The CDR3 coding sequence is TGTGCTAGTGGTTTGGGGACAGGGGTTACTGAAGCTTTCTTT. Translated, it gives CASGLGTGVTEAFF. This chain joins TRBV12-5 and TRBJ1-1; the match to TRBD1 covers 9 bases. The J segment lost 5 bases and the V segment lost 1 base, leaving 2 bases of the junction unmatched. The CDR3 runs to 14 residues. Germline V lookup: CDR1 LGHNT, CDR2 FRNRAP.

This sequence joins TRBV7-9 and TRBJ2-1, with D tentatively TRBD2 (6 bases). The germline gives CDR1 SEHNR, CDR2 FQNEAQ (reference sequence). Trimming took off 3 bases at V and 4 bases at J, with 19 bases between the two ends. This CDR3 spans 17 amino acids. The CDR3 coding sequence is TGTGCCAGCAGCTTTCTCCCCACTAGCCCACAATACAATGAGCAGTTCTTC. Encoded protein: CASSFLPTSPQYNEQFF.

The rearrangement joins TRBV2 to TRBJ2-3, with D possibly matching TRBD1 (5 bases). This CDR3 is built from 16 residues. Trimming took off 2 bases at V and 2 bases at J, with 14 bases between the two ends. Germline V CDR1 and CDR2: SNHLY, FYNNEI. CDR3 residues: CASSERPGWYTDTQYF. In DNA form, the CDR3 reads TGTGCCAGCAGTGAAAGGCCAGGGTGGTACACAGATACGCAGTATTTT.

The chain carries TRBV15 and TRBJ1-5, with 8 bases identical to TRBD1. The V segment lost 2 bases and the J segment 6 bases; nucleotides outside the gene matches: 0. From germline, CDR1 is LNHNV and CDR2 YYDKDF (reference sequence). This CDR3 is 13 amino acids long. The CDR3 bases are TGTGCCACCAGCAGAACAGGGGGTCAGCCCCAGCATTTT. It translates to CATSRTGGQPQHF.